The source of this T cell receptor (beta chain) is a study of T cell responses to AZD1222 COVID-19 vaccine. The length of the CDR3 is 15 residues. Germline lookup yields CDR1 MNHEY and CDR2 SVGAGI. The V segment lost 7 bases and the J segment 7 bases; nucleotides outside the gene matches: 15. Using immunoSEQ multiplex PCR, the repertoire was profiled, and TCRdb retains in-frame clones only, with some absent. The table shows about 110,000 clones, with 70% to 90% occurring only once. The source of this sequence is an adult in good health. This rearrangement joins TRBV6-5 to TRBJ1-2, with 7 bases identical to TRBD1. The sample here was peripheral blood, taken on day 0 of MenACWY control vaccination. The chain's CDR3 is CASNVIMGTGAGYTF. The DNA of the CDR3 is TGTGCCAGCAACGTCATCATGGGTACAGGGGCTGGCTACACCTTC.